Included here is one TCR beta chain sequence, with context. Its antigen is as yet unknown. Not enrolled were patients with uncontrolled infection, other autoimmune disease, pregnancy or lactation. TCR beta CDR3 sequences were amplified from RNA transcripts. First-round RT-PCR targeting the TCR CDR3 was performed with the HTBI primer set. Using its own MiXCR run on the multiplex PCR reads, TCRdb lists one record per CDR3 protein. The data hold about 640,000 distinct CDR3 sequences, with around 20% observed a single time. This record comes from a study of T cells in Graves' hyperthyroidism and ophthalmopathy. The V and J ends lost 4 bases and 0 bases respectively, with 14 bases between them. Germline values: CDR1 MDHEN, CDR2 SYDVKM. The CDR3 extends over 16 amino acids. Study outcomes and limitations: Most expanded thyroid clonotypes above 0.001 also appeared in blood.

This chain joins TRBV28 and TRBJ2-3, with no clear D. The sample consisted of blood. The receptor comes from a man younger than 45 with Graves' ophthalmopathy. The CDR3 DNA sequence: TGTGCCAGCAGTTCCCAGGCTATAGCTAGCACAGATACGCAGTATTTT. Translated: CASSSQAIASTDTQYF.